This TCR beta chain was documented in a study of cytomegalovirus exposure and HLA in healthy donors. V lost 6 bases and J lost 6; bases outside the gene matches: 6. CDR3 length equals 13 residues. Germline V lookup: CDR1 WSHSY, CDR2 SAAADI. 60 Vbeta and 13 Jbeta primers were used in PCR. Repertoires were generated with immunoSEQ multiplex PCR, while TCRdb's copy carries only in-frame clones and drops some. The sample data list fewer than 95,000 clones. The V and J genes are TRBV10-2 and TRBJ2-7; 9 nucleotides align to TRBD1. Input material: PBMCs. The sequence derives from a woman between 35 and 50 years old in good health and CMV-seropositive. Here the CDR3 DNA reads TGCGCCAGCAGCCCGACAGGGGGAGGCGAGCAGTACTTC. Translated, it gives CASSPTGGGEQYF.